The 15 T cell receptor beta chains reported below all come from one sample, sequenced in a study of shared clonotypes between healthy human individuals. Sequencing was performed with immunoSEQ multiplex PCR; in TCRdb, only in-frame clones are kept and a portion is missing. In the table there are more than 1,200,000 clones, 98% of which are singletons. Sequenced input: naive CD4+ T cells sorted from blood. The subset: CD45RA+ positively selected. All receptors come from a man aged 25 to 40 in good health.

J is TRBJ2-7 and V is TRBV4-3; D is perhaps TRBD2 (5 bases). CDR1 LGHNA and CDR2 YSLEER come from the germline V gene. Trimming stripped 2 bases from V and 2 bases from J, with 7 bases between. This CDR3 contains 13 residues. This chain's CDR3 is CASSQKRAYEQYF. The CDR3 DNA reads as TGCGCCAGCAGCCAAAAGAGGGCCTACGAGCAGTACTTC.

This clone has only one observation. V usage is TRBV28 and J usage is TRBJ2-2; D not resolved. Trimming removed 6 bases from V and 0 bases from J, with 11 bases in between. This CDR3 contains 15 residues. Germline loops: CDR1 MDHEN, CDR2 SYDVKM. CDR3 amino acids: CASRSSRANTGELFF. The CDR3, as DNA: TGTGCCAGCAGAAGCTCAAGGGCGAACACCGGGGAGCTGTTTTTT.

The chain couples TRBV7-9 to TRBJ1-4; no firm D call. The CDR3 covers 14 residues. Trimming removed 5 bases at V and 5 bases at J, with 12 bases between. Germline loops: CDR1 SEHNR, CDR2 FQNEAQ (reference sequence). In DNA, the CDR3 is TGTGCCAGCAGCAGGAGGGTGGGGAATGAAAAACTGTTTTTT. Protein sequence: CASSRRVGNEKLFF.

This clone has a single count. The rearrangement joins TRBV16 to TRBJ2-3, with D unresolved. The CDR3 runs to 14 residues. Germline assignment: CDR1 KGHSY and CDR2 FQNENV. V lost 1 base, J lost 2 bases, and 7 bases lay in between. CDR3 bases: TGTGCCAGCAGCCAATGGTCCACCACAGATACGCAGTATTTT. It codes for CASSQWSTTDTQYF.

The chain has TRBV7-2 and TRBJ2-5, with 11 bases lining up with TRBD2. CDR3 length equals 14 residues. With V trimmed by 8 bases and J by 5 bases, 7 bases remained unmatched. The germline V gene has CDR1 SGHTA and CDR2 FQGNSA. The CDR3 nucleotides are TGTGCCAGCGGTACTAGCGGGAGTGAGGAGACCCAGTACTTC. Translating it yields CASGTSGSEETQYF.

In the case of this clone: The sample carries other DNA sequences with the same CDR3. This chain links TRBV5-4 with TRBJ2-2, with no clear D. CDR1 is SGHNT, CDR2 YYREEE, per germline (reference sequence). The CDR3 is 12 residues long. V was trimmed by 1 base and J by 7 bases, leaving 5 bases between them. CDR3 bases: TGTGCCAGCAGCTTGCAAGGCGGGGAGCTGTTTTTT. This codes for CASSLQGGELFF.

The rearrangement joins TRBV29-1 to TRBJ2-3; no definite D call. This CDR3 has 11 residues. Trimming stripped 3 bases from V and 14 bases from J, with 15 bases between. Germline CDR1 SQVTM, CDR2 ANQGSEA. For the CDR3, the DNA is TGCAGCGTTGAGGAAACGAGACTCCGGTATTTT. Encoded protein: CSVEETRLRYF.

The gene calls are TRBV5-1 and TRBJ1-5; D remains ambiguous. V was shortened by 5 bases and J by 5 bases, with 11 bases between the two germline ends. This CDR3 comprises 13 residues. Germline values: CDR1 SGHRS, CDR2 YFSETQ. The CDR3 is CASSSGPDQPQHF. CDR3 in DNA: TGCGCCAGCAGTTCAGGACCCGATCAGCCCCAGCATTTT.

V and J are TRBV7-9 and TRBJ1-1, with 7 bases fitting TRBD1. CDR1 is SEHNR, CDR2 FQNEAQ, per germline (reference sequence). The CDR3 spans 18 residues. J lost 2 bases, V lost 5 bases, and 17 bases had no gene match. CDR3 in amino acids: CASSVSGGSRESNTEAFF. CDR3 in DNA: TGTGCCAGCAGCGTCTCAGGGGGAAGCCGCGAATCTAACACTGAAGCTTTCTTT.

The chain recombines TRBV5-1 with TRBJ2-3, with D possibly matching TRBD1 (6 bases). Trimming removed 4 bases from V and 14 bases from J, with 14 bases in between. Germline CDR1 and CDR2: SGHRS and YFSETQ. The CDR3 totals 11 residues. The CDR3: CASSRTEEWYF. CDR3 sequence (DNA): TGCGCCAGCAGCAGGACAGAAGAGTGGTATTTT.

In this sample, this clone turned up once. This chain links TRBV9 with TRBJ1-2; D unresolved. The germline V gene has CDR1 SGDLS and CDR2 YYNGEE. The CDR3 runs to 13 residues. V lost 2 bases to trimming and J lost 8 bases, with 13 bases between them. As DNA, the CDR3 is TGTGCCAGCAGCGTTAGACACGTACAAGGCTACACCTTC. The encoded protein is CASSVRHVQGYTF.

CDR3 residues: CASSAGTSAYNEQFF. The DNA for the CDR3 is TGTGCCAGCAGCGCCGGGACTAGCGCTTACAATGAGCAGTTCTTC. The rearrangement joins TRBV7-3 to TRBJ2-1, with 10 positions matching TRBD2. The ends lost 5 bases at V and 4 bases at J; junction bases unmatched: 5. Looked up from germline, CDR1 is SGHTA and CDR2 is FQGTGA. There are 15 residues in the CDR3.

The genes are TRBV7-9 and TRBJ1-5, with D possibly TRBD1 on 6 matching bases. CDR1 and CDR2 (germline): SEHNR, FQNEAQ (reference sequence). Trimming left V 2 bases short and J 3 bases short, with 11 bases between. The CDR3 is 15 amino acids. CDR3 amino acids: CASSLLTGTNQPQHF. DNA for the CDR3: TGTGCCAGCAGCTTATTGACAGGCACCAATCAGCCCCAGCATTTT.

The chain recombines TRBV7-9 with TRBJ2-4, with TRBD1 identical over 7 bases. CDR3 size: 14 residues. Germline lookup yields CDR1 SEHNR and CDR2 FQNEAQ (reference sequence). Trimming cost V 5 bases and J 7 bases; bases outside gene matches: 8. CDR3: CASSPGQYHNIQYF. As DNA, the CDR3 is TGTGCCAGCAGCCCGGGACAGTATCACAACATTCAGTACTTC. Supplemented by reference TRBV7-9 and TRBJ2-4, the full variable domain reads DTGVSQNPRHKITKRGQNVTFRCDPISEHNRLYWYRQTLGQGPEFLTYFQNEAQLEKSRLLSDRFSAERPKGSFSTLEIQRTEQGDSAMYLCASSPGQYHNIQYFGAGTRLSVL.

On this clone itself: Other DNA variants within this sample encode the same CDR3. The rearrangement uses TRBV5-4 and TRBJ1-1; a weak D match, TRBD1 (6 bases). Germline CDR1 reads SGHNT; CDR2 reads YYREEE (reference sequence). V shed 0 bases and J shed 2 bases, with 8 bases lying between them. The CDR3 extends over 14 amino acids. The CDR3 coding sequence is TGTGCCAGCAGCTTGGGGACAGTTAACACTGAAGCTTTCTTT. This sequence encodes CASSLGTVNTEAFF. The variable domain in full, with the rest retrieved from reference TRBV5-4 and TRBJ1-1, is ETGVTQSPTHLIKTRGQQVTLRCSSQSGHNTVSWYQQALGQGPQFIFQYYREEENGRGNFPPRFSGLQFPNYSSELNVNALELDDSALYLCASSLGTVNTEAFFGQGTRLTVV.